The rows below give T cell receptor beta chains drawn from one sample of a study of blood T cell repertoires in COVID-19. Sequenced by immunoSEQ multiplex PCR; TCRdb stores in-frame clones only, minus some. The sample has about 200,000 clones; roughly 80% are singletons. Sequenced: peripheral blood. The source is a woman between 70 and 85 years old with acute or convalescent COVID-19. The CDR3 runs from the conserved cysteine through the conserved F or W. D genes are given only for firm matches. Part of the rows lack a size; the others show once, few, many or a class for expanded clones.

J gene: TRBJ2-3; V gene: TRBV27; D gene: TRBD2; clone size: -; CDR3 DNA: TGTGCCAGCAGTTTCGGGACTAGTTTCACGGATACGCAGTATTTT; CDR3 protein: CASSFGTSFTDTQYF
J gene: TRBJ2-7; V gene: TRBV11-2; D gene: -; clone size: -; CDR3 DNA: TGCACCCAGGGTTTTGACCACGAGCAGTACTTC; CDR3 protein: CTQGFDHEQYF
J gene: TRBJ1-1; V gene: TRBV3-1/TRBV3-2; D gene: -; clone size: once; CDR3 DNA: TGTGCCAGCAGCCTCTCAGATAACACTGAAGCTTTCTTT; CDR3 protein: CASSLSDNTEAFF
J gene: TRBJ2-2; V gene: TRBV19; D gene: TRBD2; clone size: -; CDR3 DNA: TGTGCCAGTACGGGGGACGGGGGGATCGGGGAGCTGTTTTTT; CDR3 protein: CASTGDGGIGELFF
J gene: TRBJ2-2; V gene: TRBV30; D gene: TRBD1; clone size: -; CDR3 DNA: TGTGCCTGGAGTTTCGGGACAGGGCCCCGGGAGCTGTTTTTT; CDR3 protein: CAWSFGTGPRELFF
J gene: TRBJ2-7; V gene: TRBV5-1; D gene: TRBD2; clone size: few; CDR3 DNA: TGCGCCAGCTCCCCATCGGGGGGCTCCTACGAGCAGTACTTC; CDR3 protein: CASSPSGGSYEQYF
J gene: TRBJ1-5; V gene: TRBV5-6; D gene: -; clone size: -; CDR3 DNA: TGTGCCAGCAGCTTGTCTGGGGGAGGACAGCCCCAGCATTTT; CDR3 protein: CASSLSGGGQPQHF
J gene: TRBJ2-7; V gene: TRBV4-1; D gene: TRBD1; clone size: -; CDR3 DNA: TGCGCCAGCAGCCAAGCGAAATATACCGGGACAGGTATTATGAGCGAGCAGTACTTC; CDR3 protein: CASSQAKYTGTGIMSEQYF
J gene: TRBJ1-2; V gene: TRBV20-1; D gene: -; clone size: -; CDR3 DNA: TGCAGTGGCGGGGCGGAGGATGGCTACACCTTC; CDR3 protein: CSGGAEDGYTF
J gene: TRBJ1-5; V gene: TRBV7-6; D gene: -; clone size: many; CDR3 DNA: TGTGCCAGCAGCTTGGAGACAGGTCTCCGTCAGCCCCAGCATTTT; CDR3 protein: CASSLETGLRQPQHF
J gene: TRBJ2-5; V gene: TRBV6-5; D gene: TRBD2; clone size: -; CDR3 DNA: TGTGCCAGTATGGGAGGGCGCTTCCAAGAGACCCAGTACTTC; CDR3 protein: CASMGGRFQETQYF
J gene: TRBJ2-7; V gene: TRBV27; D gene: -; clone size: -; CDR3 DNA: TGTGCCAGCAGGTCGGTTGGCACTGGGCGGGACGAGCAGTACTTC; CDR3 protein: CASRSVGTGRDEQYF
J gene: TRBJ2-7; V gene: TRBV10-2; D gene: -; clone size: -; CDR3 DNA: TGCGCCAGCAGTGAGGGAGGCTACGAGCAGTACTTC; CDR3 protein: CASSEGGYEQYF
J gene: TRBJ1-2; V gene: TRBV24-1; D gene: TRBD1; clone size: -; CDR3 DNA: TGTGCCACCAGTGACCCCTGGACAGGGGGTGGCTACACCTTC; CDR3 protein: CATSDPWTGGGYTF
J gene: TRBJ1-5; V gene: TRBV7-2; D gene: TRBD1; clone size: -; CDR3 DNA: TGTGCCAGCAGCTTGGGACAGGGATTCCAGCCCCAGCATTTT; CDR3 protein: CASSLGQGFQPQHF
J gene: TRBJ1-1; V gene: TRBV29-1; D gene: -; clone size: few; CDR3 DNA: TGCAGCGGGGTGACCAACGCGCGGTCTGAAGCTTTCTTT; CDR3 protein: CSGVTNARSEAFF
J gene: TRBJ1-1; V gene: TRBV24-1; D gene: TRBD1; clone size: -; CDR3 DNA: TGTGCCACCAGTGCGAATACAGGGGCCAACACTGAAGCTTTCTTT; CDR3 protein: CATSANTGANTEAFF
J gene: TRBJ2-2; V gene: TRBV5-4; D gene: -; clone size: many; CDR3 DNA: TGTGCCAGCAGCTCTACGACTTTAATGAGGGGGGAGCTGTTTTTT; CDR3 protein: CASSSTTLMRGELFF
J gene: TRBJ2-3; V gene: TRBV10-2; D gene: TRBD1; clone size: -; CDR3 DNA: TGCGCCAGCATTGGACAGGGGTGGAGCACAGATACGCAGTATTTT; CDR3 protein: CASIGQGWSTDTQYF
J gene: TRBJ2-7; V gene: TRBV6-2/TRBV6-3; D gene: -; clone size: -; CDR3 DNA: TGTGCCGGCACCCCGCAGGGGAGCTCCTACGAGCAGTACTTC; CDR3 protein: CAGTPQGSSYEQYF
J gene: TRBJ2-7; V gene: TRBV3-1/TRBV3-2; D gene: -; clone size: -; CDR3 DNA: TGTGCCAGCAGCCAAACGGTTAGCTCCTACGAGCAGTACTTC; CDR3 protein: CASSQTVSSYEQYF
J gene: TRBJ2-2; V gene: TRBV6-1; D gene: -; clone size: -; CDR3 DNA: TGTGCCAGCAGTGAAGCGTTTTTAGCTGGGTTCTCCGGGGAGCTGTTTTTT; CDR3 protein: CASSEAFLAGFSGELFF
J gene: TRBJ2-3; V gene: TRBV28; D gene: TRBD1; clone size: once; CDR3 DNA: TGTGCCAGCAGTTTCTCCGGGACAGGGAGGACAGATACGCAGTATTTT; CDR3 protein: CASSFSGTGRTDTQYF
J gene: TRBJ2-5; V gene: TRBV5-1; D gene: TRBD2; clone size: -; CDR3 DNA: TGCGCCAGCAGACCACTAGCGGGGGGACAAGAGACCCAGTACTTC; CDR3 protein: CASRPLAGGQETQYF